This T cell receptor beta chain was sequenced in a study of T cell responses to AZD1222 COVID-19 vaccine. Germline V CDR1 and CDR2: SSHAT, FNYEAQ (reference sequence). The CDR3 sequence is 13 residues long. Turning to this clone: A read error may produce the germline difference seen at one junction end.

TCRdb keeps only in-frame clones here, not all; method: immunoSEQ multiplex PCR. The sample shows fewer than 120,000 clones, 70% to 90% of them seen only once. Source: peripheral blood, taken 28 days after the second AZD1222 dose. The source is an adult who received the AZD1222 COVID-19 vaccine. J is TRBJ2-5 and V is TRBV7-7; 7 bases fit TRBD1. The CDR3: CASSRTGEETQYF. CDR3 in DNA: TGTGCTAGCAGCCGGACAGGCGAAGAGACCCAGTACTTC.